Each of the 22 T cell receptor beta chains below was sequenced from the same sample in a study of blood T cell repertoires in COVID-19. Data came from immunoSEQ multiplex PCR; TCRdb stores just in-frame clones and leaves some out. The repertoire includes about 190,000 clones, roughly 81% of them detected once, and approximately 12% sits in the top ten. Source material: peripheral blood. These receptors came from an elderly woman with COVID-19, enrolled during active disease.

In the case of this clone: A read error may be the cause here, since a much bigger clone is one base away. The V and J genes are TRBV7-9 and TRBJ2-1, with D unresolved. Germline values: CDR1 SEHNR, CDR2 FQNEAQ (reference sequence). V dropped 5 bases and J dropped 6 bases, with 8 bases sitting between them. CDR3 size: 12 residues. For the CDR3, the DNA is TGTGCCAGCAGCCTACAGCCCAATGAGCAGTTCTTC. This sequence encodes CASSLQPNEQFF.

The V gene is TRBV6-5, the J gene TRBJ1-2, with TRBD1 identical over 8 bases. With V trimmed by 2 bases and J by 2 bases, 7 bases remained unmatched. This CDR3 is 16 amino acids long. From germline, CDR1 is MNHEY and CDR2 SVGAGI. The CDR3 DNA reads TGTGCCAGCAGTTACGGACAGGGTCTATCCAACTATGGCTACACCTTC. It encodes CASSYGQGLSNYGYTF.

The chain joins TRBV29-1 to TRBJ1-1, with D possibly being TRBD1 (5 bases). The CDR3 consists of 13 residues. Germline CDR1 and CDR2: SQVTM and ANQGSEA. V lost 2 bases and J lost 0, with 7 bases in between. CDR3 sequence (DNA): TGCAGCGTTGAAAGGACATTGAACACTGAAGCTTTCTTT. It encodes CSVERTLNTEAFF.

This chain uses TRBV18 with TRBJ1-2; weak D call: TRBD1 (6 bases). Germline values: CDR1 KGHSH, CDR2 LQKENI. This CDR3 has 15 residues. V was trimmed by 2 bases and J by 3 bases, leaving 13 bases between them. The CDR3 DNA reads TGTGCCAGCTCACCAAGCGGACAGACGGACTATGGCTACACCTTC. Amino acids: CASSPSGQTDYGYTF. The whole variable domain, filled in from reference TRBV18 and TRBJ1-2, reads NAGVMQNPRHLVRRRGQEARLRCSPMKGHSHVYWYRQLPEEGLKFMVYLQKENIIDESGMPKERFSAEFPKEGPSILRIQQVVRGDSAAYFCASSPSGQTDYGYTFGSGTRLTVV.

V gene TRBV29-1 combines with J gene TRBJ2-2, with TRBD1 matching 10 bases. This CDR3 comprises 13 residues. Germline V gene lookup returns CDR1 SQVTM and CDR2 ANQGSEA. V lost 7 bases and J lost 6; bases outside the gene matches: 5. CDR3 region: CSAAGTGAGELFF. CDR3 in DNA: TGCAGCGCCGCCGGGACAGGGGCCGGGGAGCTGTTTTTT.

The chain carries TRBV19 and TRBJ2-7; D not resolved. Germline loops: CDR1 LNHDA, CDR2 SQIVND (reference sequence). CDR3 length: 13 residues. V lost 3 bases and J lost 3, with 9 bases in between. The CDR3 sequence: CASSINKDYEQYF. As DNA, the CDR3 is TGTGCCAGTAGTATCAACAAAGACTACGAGCAGTACTTC.

The rearrangement links TRBV18 to TRBJ1-2, with TRBD1 matching 12 bases. Germline V gene lookup returns CDR1 KGHSH and CDR2 LQKENI. The CDR3 is made up of 17 amino acids. Trimming cost V 3 bases and J 6 bases; bases outside gene matches: 11. The CDR3, as DNA: TGTGCCAGCTCACCGCGTCCGCCCGGGACAGGGGGCGATGGCTACACCTTC. Translating gives CASSPRPPGTGGDGYTF.

V and J are TRBV7-9 and TRBJ1-1; TRBD1 matches at 8 bases. V lost 3 bases to trimming and J lost 0 bases; unmatched junction nucleotides: 3. Germline loops: CDR1 SEHNR, CDR2 FQNEAQ (reference sequence). The CDR3 has 15 amino acids. The CDR3 reads CASSLTGVMNTEAFF. The CDR3 DNA sequence: TGTGCCAGCAGCTTGACAGGGGTCATGAACACTGAAGCTTTCTTT.

The genes are TRBV5-1 and TRBJ1-1, with TRBD1 as a possible D gene (6 bases). The germline V and J ends were trimmed by 1 base and 1 base, with 8 bases remaining between them. Germline V CDR1 and CDR2: SGHRS, YFSETQ. The CDR3 extends over 14 amino acids. The CDR3 nucleotides read TGCGCCAGCAGCTTGCCAGGGGAGAACACTGAAGCTTTCTTT. It specifies CASSLPGENTEAFF.

The chain links TRBV2 to TRBJ2-5; 7 nucleotides line up with TRBD1. J lost 5 bases, V lost 7 bases, and 7 bases had no gene match. The CDR3 sequence is 13 residues long. Germline CDR1 SNHLY, CDR2 FYNNEI. The CDR3 protein is CASNDREGETQYF. As DNA, the CDR3 is TGTGCCAGCAATGACAGGGAAGGGGAGACCCAGTACTTC.

The chain has TRBV28 and TRBJ2-7, with 9 bases fitting TRBD1. CDR3 length equals 14 residues. V lost 5 bases to trimming and J lost 3 bases; unmatched junction nucleotides: 5. From germline, CDR1 is MDHEN and CDR2 SYDVKM. Written as DNA, the CDR3 is TGTGCCAGCAGTCTCCGGGACAGGGACTACGAGCAGTACTTC. Its protein product is CASSLRDRDYEQYF.

The rearrangement links TRBV7-8 to TRBJ1-6; maybe TRBD1 (6 bases). V gave up 2 bases and J gave up 10 bases, with 12 bases separating them. Per germline, CDR1 SGHVS and CDR2 FQNEAQ. This CDR3 comprises 14 residues. CDR3 DNA sequence: TGTGCCAGCAGCTTATACAGGGATTGGTCACCCCTCCACTTT. The encoded protein is CASSLYRDWSPLHF.

The rearrangement uses TRBV10-3 and TRBJ2-1; 9 bases map to TRBD1. Trimming removed 5 bases from V and 7 bases from J; junction bases left unmatched: 3. CDR3 length: 13 amino acids. Germline CDR1 reads ENHRY; CDR2 reads SYGVKD. CDR3 in DNA: TGTGCCATCAGTAGGGACAGGGTGAATGAGCAGTTCTTC. Residues: CAISRDRVNEQFF.

The V call is TRBV5-4, the J call TRBJ1-2; 7 bases are a match to TRBD1. The CDR3 has 16 residues. Germline V gives CDR1 SGHNT, CDR2 YYREEE (reference sequence). The V and J ends lost 0 bases and 0 bases, in that order; junction bases with no gene match: 5. The DNA for the CDR3 is TGTGCCAGCAGCTTGGAAGACAGGGCAACTAACTATGGCTACACCTTC. It encodes CASSLEDRATNYGYTF.

The rearrangement uses TRBV7-6 and TRBJ2-1, with 7 bases lining up with TRBD2. The germline V gene has CDR1 SGHVS and CDR2 FNYEAQ. Trimming at V came to 3 bases and at J to 6 bases, leaving 5 bases not matched to a gene. This CDR3 is built from 14 residues. The CDR3 DNA reads as TGTGCCAGCAGCTTTAGAATAGCGGGCAATGAGCAGTTCTTC. This encodes CASSFRIAGNEQFF.

The chain links TRBV5-5 to TRBJ2-3; 10 bases map to TRBD1. This CDR3 is built from 16 residues. J gave up 6 bases and V 4 bases, and 11 bases lay outside the gene matches. The germline CDR1 and CDR2 sequences are SGHKS and YYEKEE (reference sequence). CDR3 sequence: CASSEDRGSGTDTQYF. Here the CDR3 DNA reads TGTGCCAGCAGCGAGGACAGGGGGTCCGGGACGGATACGCAGTATTTT.

V and J are TRBV5-1 and TRBJ2-1; D is undetermined. V was pared by 1 base and J by 8 bases, with 13 bases between. Per the germline V gene, CDR1 is SGHRS and CDR2 is YFSETQ. CDR3 length: 14 residues. The CDR3 is CASSLMHPSDEQFF. In DNA form, the CDR3 reads TGCGCCAGCAGCTTGATGCATCCGTCGGATGAGCAGTTCTTC.

This chain joins TRBV6-5 and TRBJ1-5; D remains unclear. V was clipped by 6 bases and J by 11 bases, with 20 bases between them. The CDR3 is 14 residues long. Germline V CDR1 and CDR2: MNHEY, SVGAGI. CDR3 protein: CASRVSGGSVAQHF. The CDR3 DNA reads TGTGCCAGCAGGGTAAGCGGCGGTTCAGTGGCCCAGCATTTT.

This clone was observed once. V and J are TRBV7-2 and TRBJ2-2, with 7 bases fitting TRBD1. This CDR3 is 14 amino acids long. V lost 10 bases, J lost 3 bases, and 8 bases stayed unmatched. Germline CDR1 and CDR2: SGHTA and FQGNSA. The CDR3 protein is CATSGQSYTGELFF. The DNA of the CDR3 is TGTGCCACCTCGGGACAGTCTTACACCGGGGAGCTGTTTTTT.

This chain connects TRBV6-5 to TRBJ1-2; D remains ambiguous. This CDR3 region has 14 residues. The V and J ends lost 6 bases and 2 bases respectively, with 13 bases between them. Germline CDR1 reads MNHEY; CDR2 reads SVGAGI. CDR3 sequence: CASSPVPFNYGYTF. The DNA of the CDR3 is TGTGCCAGCAGCCCCGTCCCCTTCAACTATGGCTACACCTTC.

The chain employs TRBV3-1 (or the pseudogene TRBV3-2) and TRBJ1-1; TRBD1 matches at 8 bases. The CDR3 contains 14 residues. Germline V gene data show CDR1 as LGHDT and CDR2 as YNNKEL (reference sequence). Trimming took 6 bases from V and 5 from J; bases not matched to a gene: 8. The chain's CDR3 is CASSQTGAGTEAFF. The CDR3 DNA sequence: TGTGCCAGCAGTCAGACAGGGGCAGGGACTGAAGCTTTCTTT.

The gene calls are TRBV27 and TRBJ2-7; D is uncertain. CDR3 length: 15 residues. The V gene lost 1 base and the J gene lost 2 bases, with 12 bases spanning the gap. CDR1 is MNHEY, CDR2 SMNVEV, per germline (reference sequence). CDR3 in DNA: TGTGCCAGCAGTTTATTCGGTCTGATGGCCTACGAGCAGTACTTC. It encodes CASSLFGLMAYEQYF.